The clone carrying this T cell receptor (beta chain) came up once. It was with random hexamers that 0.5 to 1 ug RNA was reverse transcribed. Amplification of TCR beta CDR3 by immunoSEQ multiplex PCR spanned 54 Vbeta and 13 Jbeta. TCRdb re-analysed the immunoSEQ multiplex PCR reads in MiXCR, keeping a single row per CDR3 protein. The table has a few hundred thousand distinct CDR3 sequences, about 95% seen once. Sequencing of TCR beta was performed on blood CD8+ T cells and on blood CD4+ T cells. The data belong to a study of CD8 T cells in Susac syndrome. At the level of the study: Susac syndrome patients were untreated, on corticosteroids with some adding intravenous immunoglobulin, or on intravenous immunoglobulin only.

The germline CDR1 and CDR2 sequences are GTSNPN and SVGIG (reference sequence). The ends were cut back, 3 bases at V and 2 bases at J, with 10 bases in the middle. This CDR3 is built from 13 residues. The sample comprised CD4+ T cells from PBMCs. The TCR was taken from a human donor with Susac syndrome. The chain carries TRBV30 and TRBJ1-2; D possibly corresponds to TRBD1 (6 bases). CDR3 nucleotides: TGTGCCTGGAGCCCTGACAGGAACTATGGCTACACCTTC. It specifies CAWSPDRNYGYTF.